This T cell receptor (beta chain) was sequenced during a study of shared clonotypes between healthy human individuals. Germline CDR1 MDHEN, CDR2 SYDVKM. CDR3 length: 14 residues. Trimming left V 3 bases short and J 2 bases short, with 11 bases between. General study points: Compared with clonotypes that all four donors shared, non-shared clonotypes had lower generation probabilities. In a handful of donors, approximately 5% of naive CD4 clonotypes appeared in common.

The input for sorted-subset replicate PCRs was about 210 ng DNA, about 29,000 T cell genomes. As handled by the study authors: Filtering differed for immunoSEQ, which gave only junction sequences without quality scores. TCRdb's table, derived via immunoSEQ multiplex PCR, lists solely in-frame clones and lacks some. Clone size and the V and J calls come from that table; the DNA yielded D and trimming. The top ten hold under 2% of the sample, which has 600,000 to 750,000 clones, 72% seen once. In this sample, this clone turned up once. What it binds is not known. The clonotype originates from a woman in her 30s in good health. The chain joins TRBV28 to TRBJ2-7; TRBD2 is a possible D gene (6 bases). Sequenced: memory CD4+ T cells sorted from blood. Subset here: CD45RA-negative fraction. CDR3 nucleotide sequence: TGTGCCAGCAGTTTGTGGTCGGGAGCCTACGAGCAGTACTTC. Protein sequence: CASSLWSGAYEQYF. The whole variable domain, filled in from reference TRBV28 and TRBJ2-7, reads DVKVTQSSRYLVKRTGEKVFLECVQDMDHENMFWYRQDPGLGLRLIYFSYDVKMKEKGDIPEGYSVSREKKERFSLILESASTNQTSMYLCASSLWSGAYEQYFGPGTRLTVT.